Below, 27 T cell receptor beta chains from the same sample are listed, as sequenced in a study of shared clonotypes between healthy human individuals. Some clones are missing from TCRdb's copy, which holds only in-frame ones; the method was immunoSEQ multiplex PCR. The sample lists roughly 2.4 million clones, almost 96% seen once, with roughly 0.13% in the top ten. The sample consisted of naive CD4+ T cells sorted from blood. Subset reported: CD45RA+ positively selected. These receptors were obtained from a man aged 18 to 30 in good health.

V and J are TRBV14 and TRBJ2-2; 8 bases match TRBD2. Losses at the gene ends were 0 bases for V and 2 bases for J; bases not matched to a gene: 8. Per the germline V gene, CDR1 is SGHDN and CDR2 is FVKESK. This CDR3 has 18 residues. The CDR3 sequence is CASSQEPAGVDNTGELFF. CDR3 DNA: TGTGCCAGCAGCCAAGAACCAGCGGGAGTCGATAACACCGGGGAGCTGTTTTTT.

The chain is built from TRBV6-1 and TRBJ1-2; D is undetermined. V lost 5 bases and J lost 8, with 12 bases in between. Germline CDR1 reads MNHNS; CDR2 reads SASEGT. CDR3 length: 12 amino acids. The CDR3 nucleotides read TGTGCCAGCAGTACACTGAGTGAAGGCTACACCTTC. It specifies CASSTLSEGYTF.

This sequence joins TRBV5-1 and TRBJ1-3; possibly TRBD1 for D (5 bases). Germline loops: CDR1 SGHRS, CDR2 YFSETQ. V was trimmed by 0 bases and J by 0 bases, leaving 13 bases between them. This CDR3 region has 17 residues. This CDR3 reads CASSLEGPKTSGNTIYF. Written as DNA, the CDR3 is TGCGCCAGCAGCTTGGAGGGACCGAAGACCTCTGGAAACACCATATATTTT.

This chain connects TRBV2 to TRBJ1-2; 9 bases align to TRBD1. Germline trimming cut 3 bases from V and 2 bases from J; bases unmatched to any gene: 1. The CDR3 contains 14 residues. Germline CDR1 SNHLY, CDR2 FYNNEI. CDR3 nucleotides: TGTGCCAGCAGTGATGGGACAGGGAACTATGGCTACACCTTC. It translates to CASSDGTGNYGYTF.

The rearrangement uses TRBV25-1 and TRBJ1-6; D is unresolved. Trimming left V 2 bases short and J 4 bases short, with 6 bases between. The CDR3 is made up of 14 amino acids. Germline V gene sequence: CDR1 MGHDK, CDR2 SYGVNS. The CDR3 DNA reads as TGTGCCAGCAGTGAAACAGCGTATAATTCACCCCTCCACTTT. Translation: CASSETAYNSPLHF.

The rearrangement joins TRBV6-1 to TRBJ1-5; no clear D. The CDR3 covers 12 residues. The V gene's germline CDR1 is MNHNS and CDR2 SASEGT. Trimming shortened V by 4 bases and J by 12 bases, and 13 bases separated the two germline ends. The CDR3 reads CASSGGDRDQHF. The CDR3 DNA follows: TGTGCCAGCAGTGGGGGTGACCGGGACCAGCATTTT.

This clone has a single count. The V call is TRBV27, the J call TRBJ1-5, with a weak D call TRBD1 (5 bases). CDR1 and CDR2 from the germline V gene are MNHEY and SMNVEV (reference sequence). The V end lost 4 bases, the J end lost 0 bases, and 16 bases lay between the germline ends. The CDR3 is 17 amino acids. The DNA of the CDR3 is TGTGCCAGCAGTTCAGGACAAACCCAGAATAGCAATCAGCCCCAGCATTTT. This gives the protein CASSSGQTQNSNQPQHF.

V is TRBV9 and J is TRBJ1-3; D call uncertain. Germline values: CDR1 SGDLS, CDR2 YYNGEE. The V end was cut by 3 bases, the J end by 2 bases, with 9 bases between. The CDR3 covers 14 residues. This CDR3 is CASSAWTAGNTIYF. CDR3 in DNA: TGTGCCAGCAGCGCGTGGACGGCTGGAAACACCATATATTTT.

This sequence joins TRBV28 and TRBJ1-5; 8 bases line up with TRBD1. The CDR3 sequence is 15 residues long. The ends lost 3 bases at V and 7 bases at J; junction bases unmatched: 8. CDR1 is MDHEN and CDR2 is SYDVKM in the germline V gene. CDR3 coding DNA: TGTGCCAGCAGTTTGGGCCAGGGGGCTCGGCAGCCCCAGCATTTT. This gives the protein CASSLGQGARQPQHF.

The CDR3 sequence is CASSLQGGANVLTF. The CDR3 DNA sequence: TGTGCCAGCAGTTTGCAAGGCGGGGCCAACGTCCTGACTTTC. V is TRBV6-6 and J is TRBJ2-6; D gene unclear. Per germline, CDR1 MNHNY and CDR2 SVGAGI (reference sequence). V lost 4 bases to trimming and J lost 4 bases, with 8 bases between them. This CDR3 region has 14 residues.

This rearrangement joins TRBV6-5 to TRBJ2-7; possibly TRBD2 for D (6 bases). This CDR3 has 15 amino acids. Germline loops: CDR1 MNHEY, CDR2 SVGAGI. Between the trimmed V and J ends, which lost 2 bases and 1 base, there was a span of 12 bases. This chain's CDR3 is CASSYHGLTSYEQYF. CDR3 nucleotides: TGTGCCAGCAGTTACCACGGACTAACTTCCTACGAGCAGTACTTC.

J is TRBJ1-2 and V is TRBV27; tentatively, D is TRBD1 (5 bases). Germline V CDR1 and CDR2: MNHEY, SMNVEV (reference sequence). Deletions cut 0 bases from V and 4 bases from J, with 9 bases between. The CDR3 loop spans 14 amino acids. The CDR3 nucleotides read TGTGCCAGCAGTTTATCGCGGGGGTCCTATGGCTACACCTTC. Translation: CASSLSRGSYGYTF.

This clone was observed a handful of times. The V call is TRBV5-1, the J call TRBJ1-5, with TRBD1 matching over 8 bases. V shed 4 bases, J shed 8 bases, and the junction held 5 bases outside the gene matches. The CDR3 contains 13 residues. The germline V gene encodes CDR1 SGHRS and CDR2 YFSETQ. The CDR3 loop reads CASSRTGQEPQHF. The CDR3 DNA reads TGCGCCAGCAGCCGGACAGGGCAGGAGCCCCAGCATTTT. The whole variable domain, filled in from reference TRBV5-1 and TRBJ1-5, reads KAGVTQTPRYLIKTRGQQVTLSCSPISGHRSVSWYQQTPGQGLQFLFEYFSETQRNKGNFPGRFSGRQFSNSRSEMNVSTLELGDSALYLCASSRTGQEPQHFGDGTRLSIL.

The chain links TRBV2 to TRBJ2-1; TRBD2 agrees at 9 bases. The V gene end was trimmed by 4 bases and the J gene end by 9 bases; junction bases not matched to a gene: 13. This CDR3 spans 16 amino acids. From germline, CDR1 is SNHLY and CDR2 FYNNEI. CDR3 nucleotides: TGTGCCAGCAGTGCCCGCGGAGCGGGAGGTGGTAGTGAGCAGTTCTTC. It encodes CASSARGAGGGSEQFF.

V is TRBV6-6 and J is TRBJ1-5, with 10 bases lining up with TRBD1. Per the germline V gene, CDR1 is MNHNY and CDR2 is SVGAGI (reference sequence). CDR3 size: 14 residues. J was trimmed by 4 bases and V by 7 bases; bases with no gene match: 4. The CDR3 sequence: CASTRGQGNQPQHF. CDR3 nucleotide sequence: TGTGCCAGCACCCGGGGACAGGGGAATCAGCCCCAGCATTTT.

This clone was seen just once. This specimen includes other DNA sequences encoding the same CDR3. V gene TRBV30 combines with J gene TRBJ2-3; D possibly corresponds to TRBD2 (6 bases). The CDR3 sequence is 13 residues long. V lost 2 bases to trimming and J lost 1 base, with 7 bases between them. The germline gives CDR1 GTSNPN, CDR2 SVGIG (reference sequence). The CDR3 DNA sequence: TGTGCCTGGAGTAGCGGGCGCACAGATACGCAGTATTTT. Translating gives CAWSSGRTDTQYF.

J is TRBJ2-3 and V is TRBV12-5; 10 nucleotides line up with TRBD2. CDR3 length: 17 residues. CDR1 and CDR2 from the germline V gene are LGHNT and FRNRAP. The junction had 5 bases not matched to a gene; V was cut back by 0 bases and J by 2 bases. CDR3 DNA sequence: TGTGCTAGTGGTTTGGTACTTAGCGGGAGGCCCACAGATACGCAGTATTTT. Amino acid sequence: CASGLVLSGRPTDTQYF.

The chain links TRBV30 to TRBJ1-1; perhaps TRBD1 as D (5 bases). CDR1 is GTSNPN and CDR2 is SVGIG in the germline V gene (reference sequence). The CDR3 runs 13 residues. V lost 1 base to trimming and J lost 3 bases, with 9 bases between them. CDR3 sequence: CAWSERQYTEAFF. CDR3 DNA sequence: TGTGCCTGGAGTGAGCGACAGTACACTGAAGCTTTCTTT.

The count of this clone is one. The chain recombines TRBV5-5 with TRBJ2-1; no firm D call. The CDR3 spans 14 residues. V was pared by 0 bases and J by 8 bases, with 12 bases between. The germline gives CDR1 SGHKS, CDR2 YYEKEE (reference sequence). DNA for the CDR3: TGTGCCAGCAGCTTGGGGACCGCAAGCGATGAGCAGTTCTTC. It specifies CASSLGTASDEQFF.

CDR3 DNA sequence: TGTGCCAGCAGTTTATTTGGGGCCAACGTCCTGACTTTC. Amino acids: CASSLFGANVLTF. The J gene is TRBJ2-6, the V gene TRBV27; D call uncertain. Germline assignment: CDR1 MNHEY and CDR2 SMNVEV (reference sequence). The V and J ends lost 1 base and 3 bases respectively, with 1 base between them. This CDR3 contains 13 residues.

This chain connects TRBV13 to TRBJ1-3; D remains ambiguous. This CDR3 has 14 amino acids. Germline lookup yields CDR1 PRHDT and CDR2 FYEKMQ (reference sequence). The germline V and J ends were trimmed by 8 bases and 8 bases, with 19 bases remaining between them. The CDR3 region is CASRRATLIHTIYF. CDR3 DNA sequence: TGTGCCAGCCGCCGGGCTACGCTTATACACACCATATATTTT.

This clone was found a few times. This chain connects TRBV7-2 to TRBJ1-6, with D hard to call. V dropped 1 base and J dropped 6 bases, with 10 bases sitting between them. This CDR3 comprises 15 residues. Looked up from germline, CDR1 is SGHTA and CDR2 is FQGNSA. In DNA form, the CDR3 reads TGTGCCAGCAGCTTAGGGATCCAGATTAATTCACCCCTCCACTTT. Its protein product is CASSLGIQINSPLHF.

This chain uses TRBV2 with TRBJ1-5, with D possibly being TRBD1 (5 bases). Deletions cut 6 bases from V and 0 bases from J, with 12 bases between. Germline CDR1 is SNHLY and CDR2 is FYNNEI. This CDR3 contains 15 residues. CDR3: CASSPDSYSNQPQHF. CDR3 bases: TGTGCCAGCAGCCCCGACAGTTATAGCAATCAGCCCCAGCATTTT. Drawing the rest from reference TRBV2 and TRBJ1-5, the complete variable domain is EPEVTQTPSHQVTQMGQEVILRCVPISNHLYFYWYRQILGQKVEFLVSFYNNEISEKSEIFDDQFSVERPDGSNFTLKIRSTKLEDSAMYFCASSPDSYSNQPQHFGDGTRLSIL.

This chain uses TRBV9 with TRBJ1-2; a weak D match, TRBD1 (6 bases). V was cut by 3 bases and J by 9 bases, with 18 bases left in between. The CDR3 has 14 residues. Per germline, CDR1 SGDLS and CDR2 YYNGEE. The CDR3 region is CASSEGPGAISYTF. CDR3 nucleotides: TGTGCCAGCAGCGAAGGGCCAGGGGCTATAAGCTACACCTTC.

The chain couples TRBV10-3 to TRBJ1-1; D not certain. The CDR3 spans 14 residues. V lost 7 bases to trimming and J lost 1 base, with 13 bases between them. CDR1 is ENHRY, CDR2 SYGVKD, per germline. CDR3 sequence reads: CAITGTEKNTEAFF. The CDR3 DNA follows: TGTGCCATCACCGGTACAGAAAAGAACACTGAAGCTTTCTTT.

J is TRBJ1-1 and V is TRBV30, with a possible D match to TRBD1 (6 bases). The CDR3 is made up of 11 amino acids. Looked up from germline, CDR1 is GTSNPN and CDR2 is SVGIG (reference sequence). Trimming took off 7 bases at V and 11 bases at J, with 17 bases between the two ends. The CDR3 region has the DNA TGTGCCTCCACCAGGGGTACGGGTGCTTTCTTT. Translating gives CASTRGTGAFF.

This clone was detected once. V and J are TRBV10-3 and TRBJ2-2, with 9 bases aligning to TRBD1. This CDR3 is built from 15 residues. The trim removed 4 bases at V and 4 bases at J, leaving 4 bases unmatched. Germline-derived CDR1 and CDR2 are ENHRY and SYGVKD. CDR3: CAISASGQGTGELFF. DNA for the CDR3: TGTGCCATCAGTGCCTCGGGACAGGGCACCGGGGAGCTGTTTTTT.